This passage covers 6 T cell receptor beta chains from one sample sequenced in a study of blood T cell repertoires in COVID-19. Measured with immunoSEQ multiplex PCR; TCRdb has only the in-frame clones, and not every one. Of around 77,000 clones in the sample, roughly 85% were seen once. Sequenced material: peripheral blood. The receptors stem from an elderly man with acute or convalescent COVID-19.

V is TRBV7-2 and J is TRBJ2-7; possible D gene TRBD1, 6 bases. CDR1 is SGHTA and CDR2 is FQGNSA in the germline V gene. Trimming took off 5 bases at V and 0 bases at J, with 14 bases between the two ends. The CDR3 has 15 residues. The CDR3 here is CASSQGQGASYEQYF. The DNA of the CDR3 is TGTGCCAGCAGCCAGGGACAAGGAGCCTCCTACGAGCAGTACTTC.

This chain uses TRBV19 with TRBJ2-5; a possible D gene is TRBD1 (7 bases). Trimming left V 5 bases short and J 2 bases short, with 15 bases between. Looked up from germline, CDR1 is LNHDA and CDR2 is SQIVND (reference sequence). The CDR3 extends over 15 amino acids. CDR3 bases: TGTGCCAGTAGTGGTACAGGGGAGGCGCAAGAGACCCAGTACTTC. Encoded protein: CASSGTGEAQETQYF.

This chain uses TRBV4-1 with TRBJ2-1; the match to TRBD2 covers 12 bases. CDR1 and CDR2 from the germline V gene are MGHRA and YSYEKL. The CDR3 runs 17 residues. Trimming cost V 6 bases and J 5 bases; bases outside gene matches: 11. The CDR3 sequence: CASSTSGRPNTNNEQFF. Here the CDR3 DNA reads TGCGCCAGCAGTACTAGCGGGAGGCCCAACACAAACAATGAGCAGTTCTTC.

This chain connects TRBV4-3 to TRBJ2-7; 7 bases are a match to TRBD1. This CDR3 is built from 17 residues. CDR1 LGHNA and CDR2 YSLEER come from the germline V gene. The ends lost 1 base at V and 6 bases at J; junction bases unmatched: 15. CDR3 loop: CASSQGPLGGLSFEQYF. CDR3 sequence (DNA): TGCGCCAGCAGCCAAGGTCCTTTAGGGGGCCTAAGCTTCGAGCAGTACTTC.

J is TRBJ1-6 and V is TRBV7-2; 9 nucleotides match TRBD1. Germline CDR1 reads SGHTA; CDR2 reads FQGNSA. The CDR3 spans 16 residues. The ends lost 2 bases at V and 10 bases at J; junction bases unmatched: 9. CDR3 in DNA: TGTGCCAGCAGCTTAAAAGGAGGGACAGGGTCCTCACCCCTCCACTTT. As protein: CASSLKGGTGSSPLHF.

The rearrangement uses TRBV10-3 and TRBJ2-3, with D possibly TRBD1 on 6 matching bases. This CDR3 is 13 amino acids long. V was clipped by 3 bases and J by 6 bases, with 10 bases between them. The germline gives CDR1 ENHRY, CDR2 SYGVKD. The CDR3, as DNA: TGTGCCATCAGTGACCACGACAGGGATACGCAGTATTTT. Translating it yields CAISDHDRDTQYF.